What follows are 15 T cell receptor beta chains derived from one specimen sequenced in a study of blood T cell repertoires in COVID-19. Libraries were prepared by immunoSEQ multiplex PCR; TCRdb keeps only in-frame clonotypes and omits some of them. The table includes 250,000 to 300,000 clones, about 90% detected once. Sequenced input: PBMCs or T cells enriched from blood (not recorded which). The receptors were gathered from a woman aged 55-69 years who had recovered from COVID-19.

The chain employs TRBV30 and TRBJ2-1; 8 bases line up with TRBD2. V shed 4 bases and J 4 bases; nucleotides not matched to a gene: 9. CDR3 length: 15 residues. Germline V gene lookup returns CDR1 GTSNPN and CDR2 SVGIG (reference sequence). Here the CDR3 reads CAWTSGTSVYNEQFF. The CDR3 nucleotides read TGTGCCTGGACCTCCGGGACTAGTGTTTACAATGAGCAGTTCTTC. The full variable domain, completed using reference TRBV30 and TRBJ2-1, is SQTIHQWPATLVQPVGSPLSLECTVEGTSNPNLYWYRQAAGRGLQLLFYSVGIGQISSEVPQNLSASRPQDRQFILSSKKLLLSDSGFYLCAWTSGTSVYNEQFFGPGTRLTVL.

The chain is built from TRBV21-1 and TRBJ2-7; the D segment call TRBD1 is taken from the table without a DNA check. TRBV21-1 corresponds to a pseudogene. This CDR3 region has 13 residues. Here the CDR3 reads CASSGTASYEQYF. CDR3 nucleotide sequence: TGTGCCAGCAGCGGGACAGCCTCCTACGAGCAGTACTTC.

The V gene is TRBV5-4, the J gene TRBJ2-1; 12 bases line up with TRBD2. Germline lookup yields CDR1 SGHNT and CDR2 YYREEE (reference sequence). The CDR3 has 17 residues. With 3 bases clipped from V and 0 bases from J, the junction kept 4 bases outside the gene matches. The DNA of the CDR3 is TGTGCCAGCAGCTCAGGACTAGCGGGAAGCTCCTACAATGAGCAGTTCTTC. It is translated as CASSSGLAGSSYNEQFF.

V gene TRBV3-1 (or the pseudogene TRBV3-2) combines with J gene TRBJ1-4; D gene ambiguous. This CDR3 comprises 15 residues. Germline V gives CDR1 LGHDT, CDR2 YNNKEL (reference sequence). Trimming pared 3 bases from V and 2 bases from J, leaving 10 bases between. CDR3 amino acids: CASSQSQNTNEKLFF. CDR3 bases: TGTGCCAGCAGCCAGTCACAGAATACTAATGAAAAACTGTTTTTT.

The J gene is TRBJ2-1, the V gene TRBV7-2, with 7 bases aligning to TRBD2. The V gene's germline CDR1 is SGHTA and CDR2 FQGNSA. Losses at the gene ends were 1 base for V and 5 bases for J; bases not matched to a gene: 5. This CDR3 is built from 15 residues. The CDR3 DNA reads as TGTGCCAGCAGCTTAGAAGGTCTAGCGGACAATGAGCAGTTCTTC. It yields the protein CASSLEGLADNEQFF.

The chain links TRBV2 to TRBJ1-3; possible D gene TRBD1, 5 bases. V lost 7 bases and J lost 0, with 19 bases in between. Germline values: CDR1 SNHLY, CDR2 FYNNEI. The CDR3 sequence is 17 residues long. The CDR3 sequence: CASNYPRDRFSGNTIYF. The CDR3 DNA sequence: TGTGCCAGCAACTATCCCCGAGACAGATTCTCTGGAAACACCATATATTTT.

This sequence joins TRBV5-1 and TRBJ2-2; TRBD2 matches 9 bases. Germline-derived CDR1 and CDR2 are SGHRS and YFSETQ. With V trimmed by 4 bases and J by 2 bases, 12 bases remained unmatched. The CDR3 runs to 18 residues. CDR3 coding DNA: TGCGCCAGCAGCCCGGGGGTTAGCGGGGGCTTCAACACCGGGGAGCTGTTTTTT. Encoded protein: CASSPGVSGGFNTGELFF.

This clone came up once. The CDR3 nucleotides are TGTGCCAGCAGTTTTCGGGAGGCTGCGAACACCGGGGAGCTGTTTTTT. Translation: CASSFREAANTGELFF. The chain links TRBV6-5 to TRBJ2-2; 7 bases align to TRBD2. CDR1 and CDR2 from the germline V gene are MNHEY and SVGAGI. After removal of 4 bases from V and 0 bases from J, the junction contained 5 bases not matched to a gene. This CDR3 has 16 residues.

The J gene is TRBJ2-1, the V gene TRBV27; D not certain. The CDR3 sequence is 16 residues long. Germline values: CDR1 MNHEY, CDR2 SMNVEV (reference sequence). Deletions cut 5 bases from V and 5 bases from J, with 19 bases between. CDR3 protein: CASSLISPVPDNEQFF. CDR3 bases: TGTGCCAGCAGTCTCATAAGCCCTGTTCCCGACAATGAGCAGTTCTTC.

The V call is TRBV6-5, the J call TRBJ2-1; D possibly corresponds to TRBD2 (6 bases). Trimming pared 2 bases from V and 1 base from J, leaving 12 bases between. This CDR3 is built from 16 residues. CDR1 and CDR2 (germline): MNHEY, SVGAGI. Here the CDR3 reads CASSYGPGESYNEQFF. In DNA, the CDR3 is TGTGCCAGCAGTTACGGCCCGGGGGAGTCCTACAATGAGCAGTTCTTC.

The chain has TRBV5-5 and TRBJ2-3; 8 nucleotides align to TRBD2. Germline V lookup: CDR1 SGHKS, CDR2 YYEKEE (reference sequence). The CDR3 runs to 16 residues. J was trimmed by 6 bases and V by 4 bases; bases with no gene match: 13. The CDR3 is CASSPSWRGDVDTQYF. The CDR3, as DNA: TGTGCCAGCAGCCCGTCCTGGCGGGGGGATGTGGATACGCAGTATTTT.

This chain links TRBV4-1 with TRBJ2-2; D remains unclear. Trimming removed 1 base from V and 6 bases from J, with 6 bases in between. CDR1 and CDR2 (germline): MGHRA, YSYEKL. CDR3 length: 13 residues. CDR3: CASSQVPAGELFF. The CDR3 DNA reads as TGCGCCAGCAGCCAAGTGCCGGCCGGGGAGCTGTTTTTT.

The chain employs TRBV7-9 and TRBJ2-7; D may be TRBD1 (6 bases). The CDR3 totals 14 residues. Germline CDR1 is SEHNR and CDR2 is FQNEAQ (reference sequence). Deletions cut 1 base from V and 0 bases from J, with 7 bases between. DNA of the CDR3: TGTGCCAGCAGCTTAGAGGACAGCTCCTACGAGCAGTACTTC. Protein sequence: CASSLEDSSYEQYF.

V and J are TRBV18 and TRBJ2-3, with unresolved D. Between the trimmed V and J ends, which lost 3 bases and 0 bases, there was a span of 7 bases. The germline gives CDR1 KGHSH, CDR2 LQKENI. The CDR3 contains 14 residues. CDR3 sequence reads: CASSPYRSTDTQYF. CDR3 nucleotides: TGTGCCAGCTCACCCTACAGAAGCACAGATACGCAGTATTTT.

V gene TRBV28 combines with J gene TRBJ1-1; D is ambiguous. Trimming cost V 0 bases and J 1 base, with 6 bases left between them. The length of the CDR3 is 14 residues. The germline V gene encodes CDR1 MDHEN and CDR2 SYDVKM. The CDR3 coding sequence is TGTGCCAGCAGTTTATGGCCGCGGAACACTGAAGCTTTCTTT. Its translation is CASSLWPRNTEAFF. The variable domain in full, completed from reference TRBV28 and TRBJ1-1, reads DVKVTQSSRYLVKRTGEKVFLECVQDMDHENMFWYRQDPGLGLRLIYFSYDVKMKEKGDIPEGYSVSREKKERFSLILESASTNQTSMYLCASSLWPRNTEAFFGQGTRLTVV.